The 12 T cell receptor beta chains in this list originate from one sample, sequenced in a study of beta chain features in type 1 diabetes. Sequenced material consisted of expressed TCRB transcripts (all of the isolated RNA was reverse transcribed). Libraries were prepared by immunoSEQ multiplex PCR; TCRdb keeps only in-frame clonotypes and omits some of them. The top ten hold about 1% of the sample, which has 300,000 to 350,000 clones, 9.3% seen once. Their specific antigens are unknown. Study observations and caveats: Shorter TCRB CDR3s, moderately but significantly so, marked every one of the four CD4+ subsets in Type 1 diabetes patients.

The specimen sequenced was central memory CD4+ T cells from blood. Every receptor here comes from a man aged 30-40 years with type 1 diabetes.

This clone has a handful of counts. The genes are TRBV5-1 and TRBJ2-5; 8 positions agree with TRBD2. The CDR3 runs 15 residues. Germline V gives CDR1 SGHRS, CDR2 YFSETQ. The trim removed 5 bases at V and 1 base at J, leaving 7 bases unmatched. The CDR3: CASRLNSGAQETQYF. CDR3 in DNA: TGCGCCAGCAGGCTGAATAGCGGGGCCCAAGAGACCCAGTACTTC. Drawing the rest from reference TRBV5-1 and TRBJ2-5, the complete variable domain is KAGVTQTPRYLIKTRGQQVTLSCSPISGHRSVSWYQQTPGQGLQFLFEYFSETQRNKGNFPGRFSGRQFSNSRSEMNVSTLELGDSALYLCASRLNSGAQETQYFGPGTRLLVL.

This chain links TRBV7-2 with TRBJ2-7, with D perhaps assigned TRBD1 or TRBD2 (5 bases each). Germline V gene sequence: CDR1 SGHTA, CDR2 FQGNSA. Trimming shortened V by 5 bases and J by 9 bases, and 23 bases separated the two germline ends. CDR3 length: 15 amino acids. The CDR3 DNA reads as TGTGCCAGCAGCCGAGGGACCTCGTCTCCTCCAATGCAGTACTTC. This sequence encodes CASSRGTSSPPMQYF.

This clone appeared a few times. V gene TRBV5-1 combines with J gene TRBJ2-5; possibly TRBD1 or TRBD2 for D (5 bases each). This CDR3 has 14 residues. V gave up 0 bases and J gave up 2 bases, with 8 bases separating them. CDR1 is SGHRS, CDR2 YFSETQ, per germline. The CDR3 is CASSLDRTQETQYF. In DNA, the CDR3 is TGCGCCAGCAGCTTGGACAGGACTCAAGAGACCCAGTACTTC.

This clone has a handful of counts. The chain couples TRBV25-1 to TRBJ2-1; 10 nucleotides line up with TRBD1. V was pared by 6 bases and J by 3 bases, with 2 bases of the junction left unmatched. CDR3 length: 14 residues. CDR1 is MGHDK, CDR2 SYGVNS, per germline. The CDR3 DNA reads TGTGCCAGCAGAAGGACAGGGGGCTACAATGAGCAGTTCTTC. This gives the protein CASRRTGGYNEQFF. Full variable domain (remainder filled in from reference TRBV25-1 and TRBJ2-1): EADIYQTPRYLVIGTGKKITLECSQTMGHDKMYWYQQDPGMELHLIHYSYGVNSTEKGDLSSESTVSRIRTEHFPLTLESARPSHTSQYLCASRRTGGYNEQFFGPGTRLTVL.

The rearrangement links TRBV6-1 to TRBJ2-5; 10 bases agree with TRBD2. Germline-derived CDR1 and CDR2 are MNHNS and SASEGT. Trimming took 4 bases from V and 4 from J; bases not matched to a gene: 6. The CDR3 is made up of 15 amino acids. CDR3 DNA sequence: TGTGCCAGCAGTGCAGCGGGGGGGCTGTCAGAGACCCAGTACTTC. Encoded protein: CASSAAGGLSETQYF.

This clone was counted at least ten times. V is TRBV21-1 and J is TRBJ2-1; the table's D call TRBD1 went unverified against the DNA. TRBV21-1 is a pseudogene segment. The CDR3 extends over 15 amino acids. DNA for the CDR3: TGTGCCAGCAGCAGAATCCGGGACAACTACAATGAGCAGTTCTTC. Its translation: CASSRIRDNYNEQFF.

The chain carries TRBV27 and TRBJ1-2, with 10 bases fitting TRBD1. The trim removed 5 bases at V and 4 bases at J, leaving 7 bases unmatched. The CDR3 has 15 amino acids. The V gene's germline CDR1 is MNHEY and CDR2 SMNVEV (reference sequence). The CDR3 DNA reads TGTGCCAGCAGTGTTGGGACAGGGGAGGGCTATGGCTACACCTTC. Amino acid sequence: CASSVGTGEGYGYTF.

Only a few counts were recorded for this clone. Other nucleotide sequences from this sample produce the same CDR3. The chain carries TRBV9 and TRBJ2-5; D ambiguous. This CDR3 region has 14 residues. The V end was cut by 0 bases, the J end by 5 bases, with 11 bases between. Germline loops: CDR1 SGDLS, CDR2 YYNGEE. CDR3 amino acids: CASSVGMGRETQYF. The DNA for the CDR3 is TGTGCCAGCAGCGTAGGAATGGGTCGGGAGACCCAGTACTTC.

J is TRBJ2-5 and V is TRBV7-9, with D possibly TRBD1 on 6 matching bases. CDR1 SEHNR and CDR2 FQNEAQ come from the germline V gene (reference sequence). The CDR3 is 15 amino acids. Trimming stripped 5 bases from V and 5 bases from J, with 18 bases between. CDR3 sequence (DNA): TGTGCCAGCAGCCCCGAACAGGGACCGTGGGAGACCCAGTACTTC. Its translation: CASSPEQGPWETQYF.

About this clone itself: This sample includes further DNA sequences coding for the same CDR3. The rearrangement uses TRBV6-5 and TRBJ2-3, with 10 bases that match TRBD1. The CDR3 loop spans 16 amino acids. V dropped 0 bases and J dropped 5; count of bases not matched to a gene: 5. Looked up from germline, CDR1 is MNHEY and CDR2 is SVGAGI. The CDR3 coding sequence is TGTGCCAGCAGTTACTCGACAGGGGGCGGCGGAGATACGCAGTATTTT. Translated: CASSYSTGGGGDTQYF.

The table lists this clone with a few counts. This sequence joins TRBV30 and TRBJ2-7; D unresolved. CDR1 GTSNPN and CDR2 SVGIG come from the germline V gene (reference sequence). The CDR3 contains 13 residues. The V gene lost 1 base and the J gene lost 3 bases, with 10 bases spanning the gap. The CDR3 bases are TGTGCCTGGAGTGACGCTGGAAGCTACGAGCAGTACTTC. Translated, it gives CAWSDAGSYEQYF.

This clone has a count of ten or more. The chain uses TRBV6-1 and TRBJ2-1, with 7 bases that match TRBD2. J lost 1 base, V lost 7 bases, and 4 bases had no gene match. The length of the CDR3 is 14 residues. From germline, CDR1 is MNHNS and CDR2 SASEGT. The CDR3 DNA reads as TGTGCCAGCAAAACGGGGGGTTCCTACAATGAGCAGTTCTTC. Translating it yields CASKTGGSYNEQFF.